The rows below give T cell receptor beta chains drawn from one sample of a study of blood T cell repertoires in COVID-19. Clones were read by immunoSEQ multiplex PCR, and TCRdb kept only the in-frame ones, dropping some. Of 120,000 to 150,000 clones listed, about 86% are singletons. Sequenced: peripheral blood. These receptor sequences come from a human donor in a cohort sampled during active COVID-19. CDR3s include the opening cysteine and the closing phenylalanine or tryptophan. Each record gives: clone size, V gene, D gene, J gene, CDR3 protein, CDR3 DNA. The D gene is left open where the match is weak. Clone size, where shown, is once, few, many, or a class for clones that have expanded.

-	TRBV19	TRBD1	TRBJ1-5	CASTRAGGYQPQHF	TGTGCCAGTACCCGAGCAGGGGGATATCAGCCCCAGCATTTT
-	TRBV5-1	TRBD1	TRBJ2-5	CASSLEAAGGRETQYF	TGCGCCAGCAGCTTGGAGGCGGCAGGGGGTCGGGAGACCCAGTACTTC
once	TRBV7-9	-	TRBJ2-4	CASSAAGVDIQYF	TGTGCCAGCAGCGCCGCAGGGGTGGACATTCAGTACTTC
-	TRBV19	TRBD1	TRBJ2-6	CASISGTGIAGANVLTF	TGTGCCAGTATCTCCGGGACAGGGATAGCTGGGGCCAACGTCCTGACTTTC
-	TRBV11-3	-	TRBJ2-2	CASSPDSSFTGELFF	TGTGCCAGCAGCCCCGATTCTAGCTTCACCGGGGAGCTGTTTTTT
-	TRBV27	-	TRBJ2-2	CASSLETSVTGELFF	TGTGCCAGCAGTCTAGAGACCTCGGTCACCGGGGAGCTGTTTTTT
-	TRBV14	-	TRBJ1-4	CASSQEQGTNEKLFF	TGTGCCAGCAGCCAAGAACAGGGAACTAATGAAAAACTGTTTTTT
-	TRBV18	-	TRBJ1-4	CASSRYRDSNEKLFF	TGTGCCAGCTCACGATACAGGGATTCTAATGAAAAACTGTTTTTT
-	TRBV2	-	TRBJ1-6	CASIRFMGLTLHF	TGTGCCAGCATCCGGTTTATGGGCTTAACCCTCCACTTT
few	TRBV10-2	-	TRBJ2-7	CASSETGQSYEQYF	TGCGCCAGCAGTGAGACAGGCCAGTCCTACGAGCAGTACTTC
-	TRBV21-1	-	TRBJ2-7	CASITTPRGTGFQDEQYF	TGTGCCAGCATTACGACTCCCCGCGGGACAGGGTTTCAGGACGAGCAGTACTTC
-	TRBV28	TRBD1	TRBJ1-1	CASISTGNAWAFF	TGTGCCAGCATCTCGACAGGGAACGCTTGGGCTTTCTTT
-	TRBV7-9	-	TRBJ2-7	CASSLTVIEEQYF	TGTGCCAGCAGCCTTACGGTAATAGAAGAGCAGTACTTC
-	TRBV21-1	-	TRBJ2-3	CASSHSDTQYF	TGTGCCAGCAGCCACTCAGATACGCAGTATTTT
-	TRBV2	-	TRBJ1-2	CASRPDSYGYTF	TGTGCCAGCAGACCGGACAGCTATGGCTACACCTTC
-	TRBV10-3	-	TRBJ1-5	CAISDGGSQPQHF	TGTGCCATCAGTGATGGGGGGAGTCAGCCCCAGCATTTT
few	TRBV4-1	TRBD1	TRBJ1-5	CASSLEGQGLNQPQHF	TGCGCCAGCAGCCTAGAGGGACAGGGCCTTAATCAGCCCCAGCATTTT
-	TRBV13	TRBD1	TRBJ1-1	CASSPAGGFMNTEAFF	TGTGCCAGCAGCCCGGCAGGGGGCTTTATGAACACTGAAGCTTTCTTT
-	TRBV2	-	TRBJ2-1	CASSSYRYNEQFF	TGTGCCAGTTCGAGCTACAGATACAATGAGCAGTTCTTC
-	TRBV20-1	-	TRBJ1-2	CSASPTGPDSPYGYTF	TGCAGTGCTAGTCCCACTGGGCCGGACAGCCCTTATGGCTACACCTTC
-	TRBV2	TRBD1	TRBJ2-5	CASSSGTGGGQTQYF	TGTGCCAGCAGTTCTGGGACAGGGGGCGGACAGACCCAGTACTTC
-	TRBV7-2	-	TRBJ1-2	CASSLGTADYGYTF	TGTGCCAGCAGCTTAGGGACTGCAGACTATGGCTACACCTTC
-	TRBV11-1	-	TRBJ1-5	CASSLYDRTDQPQHF	TGTGCCAGCAGCTTGTACGACAGGACTGATCAGCCCCAGCATTTT
-	TRBV7-2	-	TRBJ2-3	CASSLYGGGTDTQYF	TGTGCCAGCAGCTTATACGGGGGAGGCACAGATACGCAGTATTTT
few	TRBV7-9	-	TRBJ1-2	CASSPSGGGYGYTF	TGTGCCAGCAGCCCCAGTGGGGGCGGTTATGGCTACACCTTC
-	TRBV29-1	-	TRBJ2-5	CSVDFQRETQYF	TGCAGCGTTGATTTCCAGAGGGAGACCCAGTACTTC
-	TRBV5-4	TRBD2	TRBJ2-1	CASSPQAGVNNEQFF	TGTGCCAGCAGCCCACAAGCGGGGGTGAACAATGAGCAGTTCTTC
-	TRBV24-1	TRBD1	TRBJ2-1	CATSDLGQGHNEQFF	TGTGCCACCAGTGATTTAGGACAGGGGCACAATGAGCAGTTCTTC
few	TRBV10-3	TRBD1	TRBJ1-2	CAISESSNVGTEEGGYTF	TGTGCCATCAGTGAGTCGTCTAACGTTGGGACAGAGGAGGGGGGCTACACCTTC
few	TRBV4-2	TRBD1	TRBJ2-5	CASSKTGIQETQYF	TGTGCCAGCAGCAAGACAGGGATCCAAGAGACCCAGTACTTC
-	TRBV27	-	TRBJ2-7	CASSPLADSYEQYF	TGTGCCAGCAGCCCTCTGGCGGATAGTTACGAGCAGTACTTC
once	TRBV19	-	TRBJ1-6	CASREQGGNSPLHF	TGTGCCAGTAGGGAACAGGGAGGGAATTCACCCCTCCACTTT
-	TRBV27	-	TRBJ1-1	CASSTYFRGMNTEAFF	TGTGCCAGCAGTACCTATTTCAGGGGAATGAACACTGAAGCTTTCTTT
-	TRBV4-1	TRBD1	TRBJ2-6	CASRQTPGQGITSGANVLTF	TGCGCCAGCAGACAAACTCCGGGACAGGGAATTACGTCTGGGGCCAACGTCCTGACTTTC
-	TRBV2	-	TRBJ1-1	CASSQQGRLNTEAFF	TGTGCCAGCAGTCAGCAGGGAAGATTGAACACTGAAGCTTTCTTT
-	TRBV10-1	TRBD1	TRBJ1-2	CASSESKGQGAYGYTF	TGCGCCAGCAGTGAGTCGAAAGGACAGGGGGCATATGGCTACACCTTC
once	TRBV19	-	TRBJ1-5	CASSTAVIPQPQHF	TGTGCCAGTAGTACGGCGGTGATTCCTCAGCCCCAGCATTTT
once	TRBV7-9	TRBD1	TRBJ1-1	CASAGQGEIRAFF	TGTGCCAGCGCAGGACAGGGGGAGATCAGAGCTTTCTTT
-	TRBV15	-	TRBJ1-6	CATSKDSSYNSPLHF	TGTGCCACCAGCAAAGACAGCTCCTATAATTCACCCCTCCACTTT
-	TRBV9	TRBD2	TRBJ2-3	CASSVEAGGPGDTQYF	TGTGCCAGCAGCGTAGAGGCGGGGGGCCCGGGAGATACGCAGTATTTT
-	TRBV6-5	-	TRBJ2-7	CASSYSGTTYEQYF	TGTGCCAGCAGCTATTCCGGGACAACCTACGAGCAGTACTTC
-	TRBV3-1/TRBV3-2	TRBD2	TRBJ2-5	CASSRRPSGGASETQYF	TGTGCCAGCAGCCGACGTCCTAGCGGGGGGGCCTCGGAGACCCAGTACTTC
-	TRBV7-8	-	TRBJ2-5	CASAPGGRETQYF	TGTGCCAGCGCGCCCGGAGGGAGGGAGACCCAGTACTTC
-	TRBV28	TRBD1	TRBJ1-5	CASSQQGNQPQHF	TGTGCCAGCAGTCAACAGGGGAATCAGCCCCAGCATTTT
once	TRBV12-3/TRBV12-4	-	TRBJ1-6	CASSPNSNSPLHF	TGTGCCAGCAGCCCCAATTCTAATTCACCCCTCCACTTT
-	TRBV7-2	-	TRBJ1-2	CASREDSFNYGYTF	TGTGCCAGCCGCGAGGACAGTTTCAACTATGGCTACACCTTC
-	TRBV5-1	TRBD2	TRBJ2-1	CASRPQGGGAGSYNEQFF	TGCGCCAGCAGACCCCAGGGCGGGGGGGCCGGCTCCTACAATGAGCAGTTCTTC
-	TRBV7-9	TRBD2	TRBJ2-3	CASSLGRGGLTDTQYF	TGTGCCAGCAGCTTAGGGCGGGGGGGACTCACAGATACGCAGTATTTT
-	TRBV9	TRBD1	TRBJ1-3	CASSPGTGSGNTIYF	TGTGCCAGCAGCCCAGGGACAGGCTCTGGAAACACCATATATTTT
-	TRBV9	-	TRBJ2-5	CASSVAPVETQYF	TGTGCCAGCAGCGTAGCTCCCGTAGAGACCCAGTACTTC
-	TRBV10-2	TRBD2	TRBJ2-7	CASSDVTSGVYEQYF	TGCGCCAGCAGTGACGTAACTAGCGGGGTATACGAGCAGTACTTC
-	TRBV7-2	TRBD1	TRBJ2-7	CASSPGQGFSYEQYF	TGTGCCAGCAGCCCCGGACAGGGTTTTTCCTACGAGCAGTACTTC
once	TRBV6-2/TRBV6-3	-	TRBJ1-1	CASSQRQGAVNTEAFF	TGTGCCAGCAGTCAGAGGCAGGGTGCGGTGAACACTGAAGCTTTCTTT
-	TRBV7-2	-	TRBJ1-6	CASSLQGLRGSPLHF	TGTGCCAGCAGCTTACAGGGTTTGCGGGGTTCACCCCTCCACTTT
many	TRBV7-2	TRBD1	TRBJ1-3	CASQQGAGNTIYF	TGTGCCAGTCAACAGGGGGCTGGAAACACCATATATTTT
-	TRBV25-1	-	TRBJ1-1	CATLRGQKNTEAFF	TGTGCCACCCTTAGAGGGCAGAAGAACACTGAAGCTTTCTTT
-	TRBV10-1	-	TRBJ2-6	CASSGDSHSGANVLTF	TGCGCCAGCAGTGGTGACAGTCACTCTGGGGCCAACGTCCTGACTTTC